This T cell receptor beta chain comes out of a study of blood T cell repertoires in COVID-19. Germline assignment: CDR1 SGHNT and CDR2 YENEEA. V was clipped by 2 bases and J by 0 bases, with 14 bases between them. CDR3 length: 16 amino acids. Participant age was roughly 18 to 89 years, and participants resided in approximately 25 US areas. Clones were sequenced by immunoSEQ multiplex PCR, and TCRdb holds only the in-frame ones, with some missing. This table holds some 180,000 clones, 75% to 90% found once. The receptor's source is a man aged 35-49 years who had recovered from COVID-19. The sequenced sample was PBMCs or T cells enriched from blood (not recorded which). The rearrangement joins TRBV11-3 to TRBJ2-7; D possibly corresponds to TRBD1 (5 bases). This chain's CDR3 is CASSLRHGAVSYEQYF. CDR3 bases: TGTGCCAGCAGCTTAAGGCATGGGGCGGTCTCCTACGAGCAGTACTTC.